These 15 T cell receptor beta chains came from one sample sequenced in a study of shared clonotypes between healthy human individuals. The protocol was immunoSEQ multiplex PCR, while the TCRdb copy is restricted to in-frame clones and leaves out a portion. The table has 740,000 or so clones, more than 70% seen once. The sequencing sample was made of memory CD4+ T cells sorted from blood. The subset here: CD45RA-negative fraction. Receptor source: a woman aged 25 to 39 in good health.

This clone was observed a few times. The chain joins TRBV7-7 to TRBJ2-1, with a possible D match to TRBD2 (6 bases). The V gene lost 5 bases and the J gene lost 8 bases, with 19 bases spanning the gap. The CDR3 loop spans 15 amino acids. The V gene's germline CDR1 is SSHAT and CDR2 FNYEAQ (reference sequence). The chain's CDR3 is CASSPTSFGGDEQFF. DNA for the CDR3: TGTGCCAGCAGCCCCACTAGCTTTGGAGGGGATGAGCAGTTCTTC. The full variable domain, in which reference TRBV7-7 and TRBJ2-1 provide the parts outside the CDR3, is GAGVSQSPRYKVTKRGQDVTLRCDPISSHATLYWYQQALGQGPEFLTYFNYEAQPDKSGLPSDRFSAERPEGSISTLTIQRTEQRDSAMYRCASSPTSFGGDEQFFGPGTRLTVL.

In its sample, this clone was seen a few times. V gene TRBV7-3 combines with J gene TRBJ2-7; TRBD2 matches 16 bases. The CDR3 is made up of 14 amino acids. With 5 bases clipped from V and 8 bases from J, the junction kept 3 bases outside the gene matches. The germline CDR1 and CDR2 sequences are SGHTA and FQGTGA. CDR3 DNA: TGTGCCAGCAGCCCGGGACTAGCGGGAGGGCAGCAGTACTTC. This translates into CASSPGLAGGQQYF.

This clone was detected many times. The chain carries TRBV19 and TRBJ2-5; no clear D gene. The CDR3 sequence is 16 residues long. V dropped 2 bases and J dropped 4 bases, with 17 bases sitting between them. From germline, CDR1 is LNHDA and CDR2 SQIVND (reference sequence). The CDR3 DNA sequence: TGTGCCAGTAGTATAAGACCCTTTGGAGAGAGAGAGACCCAGTACTTC. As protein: CASSIRPFGERETQYF.

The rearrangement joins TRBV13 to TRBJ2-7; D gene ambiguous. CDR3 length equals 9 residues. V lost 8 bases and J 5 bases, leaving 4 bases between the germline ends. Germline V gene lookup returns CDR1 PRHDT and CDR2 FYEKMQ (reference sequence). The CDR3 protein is CASLNEQYF. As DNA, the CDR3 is TGTGCCAGCTTAAACGAGCAGTACTTC.

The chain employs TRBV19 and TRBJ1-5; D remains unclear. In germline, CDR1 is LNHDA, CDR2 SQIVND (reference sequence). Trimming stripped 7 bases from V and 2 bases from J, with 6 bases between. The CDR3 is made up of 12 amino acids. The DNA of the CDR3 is TGTGCCAGTAACAGTGGCAATCAGCCCCAGCATTTT. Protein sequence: CASNSGNQPQHF.

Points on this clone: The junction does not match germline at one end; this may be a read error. CDR3: CASSIAGVGEQFF. DNA for the CDR3: TGTGCCAGCAGCATAGCGGGAGTCGGGGAGCAGTTCTTC. V and J are TRBV7-6 and TRBJ2-1; TRBD2 aligns across 9 bases. Germline V gene data show CDR1 as SGHVS and CDR2 as FNYEAQ. The CDR3 totals 13 residues.

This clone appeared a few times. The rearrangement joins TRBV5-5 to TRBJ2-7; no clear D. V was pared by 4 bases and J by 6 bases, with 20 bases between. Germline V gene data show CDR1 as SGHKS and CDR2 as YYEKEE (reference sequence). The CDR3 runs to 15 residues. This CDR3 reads CASSATAIGGREQYF. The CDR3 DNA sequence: TGTGCCAGCAGCGCGACTGCTATCGGTGGCCGCGAGCAGTACTTC.

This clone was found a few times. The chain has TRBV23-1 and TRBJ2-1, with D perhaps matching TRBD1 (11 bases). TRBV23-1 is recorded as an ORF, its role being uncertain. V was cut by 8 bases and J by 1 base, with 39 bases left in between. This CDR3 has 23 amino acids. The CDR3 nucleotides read TGCGCCAGCCTCTACCGGGACAGGGGGAGTCGGGTTAGCGGGAGGCCTTCCTACAATGAGCAGTTCTTC. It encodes CASLYRDRGSRVSGRPSYNEQFF.

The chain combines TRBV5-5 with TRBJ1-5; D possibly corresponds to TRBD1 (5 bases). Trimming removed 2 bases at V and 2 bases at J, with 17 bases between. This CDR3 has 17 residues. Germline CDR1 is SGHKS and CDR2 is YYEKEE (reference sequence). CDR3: CASSFHGGQGGNQPQHF. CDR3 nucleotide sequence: TGTGCCAGCAGCTTTCACGGAGGTCAGGGCGGCAATCAGCCCCAGCATTTT.

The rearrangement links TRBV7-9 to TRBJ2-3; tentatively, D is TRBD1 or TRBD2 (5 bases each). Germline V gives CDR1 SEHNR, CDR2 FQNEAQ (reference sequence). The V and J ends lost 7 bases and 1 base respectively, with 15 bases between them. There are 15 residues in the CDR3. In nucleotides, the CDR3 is TGTGCCAGCACGCTGAGGGGTTTTGGCACAGATACGCAGTATTTT. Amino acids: CASTLRGFGTDTQYF.

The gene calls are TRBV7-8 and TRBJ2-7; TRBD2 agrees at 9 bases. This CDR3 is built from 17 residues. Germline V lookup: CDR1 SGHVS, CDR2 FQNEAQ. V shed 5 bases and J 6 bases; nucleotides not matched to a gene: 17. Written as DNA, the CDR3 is TGTGCCAGCAGCCCAGCGGGGGGTAGTGTGGGCCTTCGCGAGCAGTACTTC. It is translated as CASSPAGGSVGLREQYF.

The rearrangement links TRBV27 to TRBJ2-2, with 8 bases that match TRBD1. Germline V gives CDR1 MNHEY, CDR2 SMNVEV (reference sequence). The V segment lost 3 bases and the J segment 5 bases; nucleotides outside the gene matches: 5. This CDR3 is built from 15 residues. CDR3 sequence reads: CASSFGQGFTGELFF. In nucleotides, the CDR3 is TGTGCCAGCAGTTTCGGACAGGGTTTTACCGGGGAGCTGTTTTTT.

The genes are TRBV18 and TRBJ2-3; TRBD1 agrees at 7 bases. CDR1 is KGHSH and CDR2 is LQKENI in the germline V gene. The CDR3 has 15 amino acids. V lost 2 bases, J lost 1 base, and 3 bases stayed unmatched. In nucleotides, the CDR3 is TGTGCCAGCTCACCAGCCGGACAGGGCACAGATACGCAGTATTTT. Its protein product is CASSPAGQGTDTQYF.

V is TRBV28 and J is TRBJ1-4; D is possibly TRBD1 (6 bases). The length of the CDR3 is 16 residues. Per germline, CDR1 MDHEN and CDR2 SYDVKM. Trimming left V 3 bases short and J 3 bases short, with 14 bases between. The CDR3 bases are TGTGCCAGCAGTTTCGCAAACAGGGCCGCTAATGAAAAACTGTTTTTT. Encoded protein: CASSFANRAANEKLFF.

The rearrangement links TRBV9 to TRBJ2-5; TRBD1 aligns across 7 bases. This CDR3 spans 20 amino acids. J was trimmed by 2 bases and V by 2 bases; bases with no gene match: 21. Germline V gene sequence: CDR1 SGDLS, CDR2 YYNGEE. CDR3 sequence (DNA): TGTGCCAGCAGCGTCTCGACCTCCGTAGTGGGACAGACGGGGCAAGAGACCCAGTACTTC. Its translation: CASSVSTSVVGQTGQETQYF.